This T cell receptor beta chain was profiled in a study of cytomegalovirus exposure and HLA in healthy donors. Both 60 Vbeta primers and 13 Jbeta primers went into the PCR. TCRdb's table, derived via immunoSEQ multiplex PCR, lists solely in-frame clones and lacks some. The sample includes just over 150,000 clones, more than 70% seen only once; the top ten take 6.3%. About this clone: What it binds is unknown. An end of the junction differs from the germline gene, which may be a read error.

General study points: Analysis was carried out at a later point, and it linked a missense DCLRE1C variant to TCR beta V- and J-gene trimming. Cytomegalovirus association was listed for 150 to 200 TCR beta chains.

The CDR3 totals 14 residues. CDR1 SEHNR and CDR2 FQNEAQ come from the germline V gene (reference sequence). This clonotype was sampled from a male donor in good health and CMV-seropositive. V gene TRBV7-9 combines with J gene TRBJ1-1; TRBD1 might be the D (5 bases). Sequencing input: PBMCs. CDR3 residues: CSSSSREENTEAFF. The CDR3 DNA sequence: TGTTCCAGCAGCTCCAGGGAGGAGAACACTGAAGCTTTCTTT.